This T cell receptor beta chain stems from a study of blood T cell repertoires in COVID-19. In the study overall: Material from acute and convalescent COVID-19 was sourced from the United States, Italy and Spain. Sources were T cells, B-cell-depleted T cells, or PBMCs; the material itself was cDNA or gDNA.

This CDR3 is 15 amino acids long. Per germline, CDR1 SGDLS and CDR2 YYNGEE. Trimming removed 0 bases from V and 7 bases from J; junction bases left unmatched: 7. Original analysis: How many nucleated cells were present was estimated from reference gene primer amplification. TCRdb's copy holds only in-frame clones and misses some; the assay was immunoSEQ multiplex PCR. Clone size and V and J calls were adopted from that table, with D and trimming inferred from the DNA. The sample contains 340,000 or so clones, around 87% of which appear only once. The receptor was derived from a man aged 50-59 years with active or convalescent COVID-19. Sequencing input: peripheral blood. The chain carries TRBV9 and TRBJ2-1; TRBD2 agrees at 7 bases. The CDR3 protein is CASSVGAGRLNEQFF. CDR3 sequence (DNA): TGTGCCAGCAGCGTAGGAGCGGGAAGGTTAAATGAGCAGTTCTTC. The full variable domain, with the rest looked up from reference TRBV9 and TRBJ2-1, is DSGVTQTPKHLITATGQRVTLRCSPRSGDLSVYWYQQSLDQGLQFLIQYYNGEERAKGNILERFSAQQFPDLHSELNLSSLELGDSALYFCASSVGAGRLNEQFFGPGTRLTVL.